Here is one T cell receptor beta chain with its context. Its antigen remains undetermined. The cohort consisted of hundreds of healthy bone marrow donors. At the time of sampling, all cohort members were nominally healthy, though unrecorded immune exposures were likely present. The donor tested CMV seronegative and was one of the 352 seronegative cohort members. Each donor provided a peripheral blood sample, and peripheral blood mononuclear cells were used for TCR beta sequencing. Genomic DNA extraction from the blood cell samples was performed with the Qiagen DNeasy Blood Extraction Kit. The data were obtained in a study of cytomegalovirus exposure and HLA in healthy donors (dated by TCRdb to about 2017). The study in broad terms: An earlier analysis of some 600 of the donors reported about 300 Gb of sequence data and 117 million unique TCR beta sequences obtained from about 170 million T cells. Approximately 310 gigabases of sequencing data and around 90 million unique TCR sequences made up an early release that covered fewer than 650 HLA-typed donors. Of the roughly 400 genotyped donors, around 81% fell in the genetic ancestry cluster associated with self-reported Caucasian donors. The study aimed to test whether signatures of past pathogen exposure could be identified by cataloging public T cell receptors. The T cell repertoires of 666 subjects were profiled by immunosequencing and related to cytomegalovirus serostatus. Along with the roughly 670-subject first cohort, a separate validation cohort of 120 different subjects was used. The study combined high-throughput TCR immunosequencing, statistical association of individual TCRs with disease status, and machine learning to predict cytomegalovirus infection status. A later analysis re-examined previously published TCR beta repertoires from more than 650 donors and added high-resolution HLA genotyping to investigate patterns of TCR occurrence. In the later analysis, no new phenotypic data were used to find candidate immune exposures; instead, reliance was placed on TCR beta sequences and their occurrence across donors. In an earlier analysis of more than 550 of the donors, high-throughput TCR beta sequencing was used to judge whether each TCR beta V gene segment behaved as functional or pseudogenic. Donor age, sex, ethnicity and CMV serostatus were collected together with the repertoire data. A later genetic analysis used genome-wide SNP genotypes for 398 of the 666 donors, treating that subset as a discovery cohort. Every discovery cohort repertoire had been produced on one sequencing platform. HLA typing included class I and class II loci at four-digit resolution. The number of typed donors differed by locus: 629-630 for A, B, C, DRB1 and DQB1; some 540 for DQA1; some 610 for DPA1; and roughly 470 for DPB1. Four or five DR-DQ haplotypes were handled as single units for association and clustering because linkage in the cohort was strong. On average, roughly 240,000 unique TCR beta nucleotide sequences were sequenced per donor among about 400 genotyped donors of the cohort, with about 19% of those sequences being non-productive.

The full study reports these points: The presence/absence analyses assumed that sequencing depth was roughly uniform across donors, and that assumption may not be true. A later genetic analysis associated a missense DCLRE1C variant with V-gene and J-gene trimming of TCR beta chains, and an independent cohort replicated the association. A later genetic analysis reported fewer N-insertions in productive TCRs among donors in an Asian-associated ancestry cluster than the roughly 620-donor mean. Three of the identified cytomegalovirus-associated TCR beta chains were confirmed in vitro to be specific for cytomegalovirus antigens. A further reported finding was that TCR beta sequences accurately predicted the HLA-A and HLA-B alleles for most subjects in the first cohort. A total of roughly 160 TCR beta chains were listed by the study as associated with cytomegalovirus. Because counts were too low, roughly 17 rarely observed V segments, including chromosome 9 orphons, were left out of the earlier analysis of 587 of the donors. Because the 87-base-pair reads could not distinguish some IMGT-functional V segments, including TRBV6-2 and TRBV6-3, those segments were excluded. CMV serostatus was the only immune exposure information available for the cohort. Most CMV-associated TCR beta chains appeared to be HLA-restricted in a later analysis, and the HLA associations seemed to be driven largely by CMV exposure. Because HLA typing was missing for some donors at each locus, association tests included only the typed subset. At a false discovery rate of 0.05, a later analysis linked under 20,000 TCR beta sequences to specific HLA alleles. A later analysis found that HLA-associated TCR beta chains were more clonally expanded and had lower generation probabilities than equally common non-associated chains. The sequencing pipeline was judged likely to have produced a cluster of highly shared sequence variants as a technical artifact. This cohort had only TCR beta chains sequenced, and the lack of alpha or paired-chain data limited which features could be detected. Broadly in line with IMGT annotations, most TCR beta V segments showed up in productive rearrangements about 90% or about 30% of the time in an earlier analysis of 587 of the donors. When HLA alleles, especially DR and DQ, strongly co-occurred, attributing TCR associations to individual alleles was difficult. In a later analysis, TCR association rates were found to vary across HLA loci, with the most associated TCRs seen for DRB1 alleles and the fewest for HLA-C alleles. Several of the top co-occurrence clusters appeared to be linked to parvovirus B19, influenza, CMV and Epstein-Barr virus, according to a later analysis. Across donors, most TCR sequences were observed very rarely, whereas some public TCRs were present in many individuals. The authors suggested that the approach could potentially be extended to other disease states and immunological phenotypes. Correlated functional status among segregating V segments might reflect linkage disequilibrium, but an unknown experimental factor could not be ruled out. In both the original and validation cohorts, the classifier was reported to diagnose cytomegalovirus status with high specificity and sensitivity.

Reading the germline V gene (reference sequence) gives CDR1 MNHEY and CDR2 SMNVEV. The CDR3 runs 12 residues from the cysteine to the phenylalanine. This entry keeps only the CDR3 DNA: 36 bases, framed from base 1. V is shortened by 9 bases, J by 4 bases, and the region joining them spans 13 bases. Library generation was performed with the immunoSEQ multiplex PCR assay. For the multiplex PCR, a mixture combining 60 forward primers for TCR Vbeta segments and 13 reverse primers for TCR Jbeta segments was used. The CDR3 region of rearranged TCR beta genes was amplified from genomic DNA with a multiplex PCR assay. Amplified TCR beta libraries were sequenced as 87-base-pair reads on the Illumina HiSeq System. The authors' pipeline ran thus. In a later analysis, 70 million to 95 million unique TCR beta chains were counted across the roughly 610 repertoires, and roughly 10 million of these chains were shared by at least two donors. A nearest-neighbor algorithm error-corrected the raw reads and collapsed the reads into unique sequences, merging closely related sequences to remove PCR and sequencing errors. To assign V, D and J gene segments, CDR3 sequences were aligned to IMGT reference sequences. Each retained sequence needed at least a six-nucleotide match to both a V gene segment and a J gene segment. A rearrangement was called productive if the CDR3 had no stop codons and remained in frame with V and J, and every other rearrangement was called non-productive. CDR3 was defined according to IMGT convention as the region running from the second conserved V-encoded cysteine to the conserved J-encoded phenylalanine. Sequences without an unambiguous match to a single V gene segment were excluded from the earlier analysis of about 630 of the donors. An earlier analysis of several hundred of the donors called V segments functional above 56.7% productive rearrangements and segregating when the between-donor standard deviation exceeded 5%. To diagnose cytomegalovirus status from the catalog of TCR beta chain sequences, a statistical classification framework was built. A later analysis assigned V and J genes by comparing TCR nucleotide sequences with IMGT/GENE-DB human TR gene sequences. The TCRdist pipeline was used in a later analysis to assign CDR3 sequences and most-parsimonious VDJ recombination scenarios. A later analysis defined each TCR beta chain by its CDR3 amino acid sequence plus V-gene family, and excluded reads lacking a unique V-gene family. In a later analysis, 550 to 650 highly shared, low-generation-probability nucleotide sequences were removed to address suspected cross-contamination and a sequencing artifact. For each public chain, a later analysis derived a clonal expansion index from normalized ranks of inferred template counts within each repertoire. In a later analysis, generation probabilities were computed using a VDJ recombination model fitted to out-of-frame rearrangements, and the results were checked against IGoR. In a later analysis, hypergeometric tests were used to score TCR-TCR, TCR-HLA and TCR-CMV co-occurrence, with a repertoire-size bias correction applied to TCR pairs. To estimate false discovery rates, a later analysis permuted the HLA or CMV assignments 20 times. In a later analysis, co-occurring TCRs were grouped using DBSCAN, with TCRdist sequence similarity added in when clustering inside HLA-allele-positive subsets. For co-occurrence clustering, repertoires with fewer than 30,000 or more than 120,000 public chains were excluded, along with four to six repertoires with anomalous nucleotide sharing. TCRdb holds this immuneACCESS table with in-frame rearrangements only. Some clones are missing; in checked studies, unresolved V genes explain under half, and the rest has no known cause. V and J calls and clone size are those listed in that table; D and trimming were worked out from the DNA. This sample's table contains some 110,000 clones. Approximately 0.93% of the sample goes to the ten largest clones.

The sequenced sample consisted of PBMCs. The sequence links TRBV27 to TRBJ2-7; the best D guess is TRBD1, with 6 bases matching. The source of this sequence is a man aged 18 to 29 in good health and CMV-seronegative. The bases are TGTGCCAGTCGTGGGACACCTTACGAGCAGTACTTC. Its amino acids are CASRGTPYEQYF.